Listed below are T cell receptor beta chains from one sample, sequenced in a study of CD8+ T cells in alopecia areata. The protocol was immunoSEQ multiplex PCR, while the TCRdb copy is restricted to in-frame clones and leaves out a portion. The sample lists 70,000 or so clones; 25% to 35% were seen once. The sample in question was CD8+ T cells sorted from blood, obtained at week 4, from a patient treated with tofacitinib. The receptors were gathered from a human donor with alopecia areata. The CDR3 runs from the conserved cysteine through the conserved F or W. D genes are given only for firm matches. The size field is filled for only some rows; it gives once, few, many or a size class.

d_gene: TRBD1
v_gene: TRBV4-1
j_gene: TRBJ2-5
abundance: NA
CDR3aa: CASSIRTGRQETQYF
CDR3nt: TGCGCCAGCAGCATACGGACAGGGAGACAAGAGACCCAGTACTTC

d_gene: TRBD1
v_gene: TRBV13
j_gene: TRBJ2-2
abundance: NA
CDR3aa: CASSLPAGGRTGELFF
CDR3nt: TGTGCCAGCAGCTTACCCGCAGGGGGCCGGACCGGGGAGCTGTTTTTT

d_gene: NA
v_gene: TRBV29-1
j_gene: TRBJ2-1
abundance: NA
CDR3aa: CSVSRDEQFF
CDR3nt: TGCAGCGTTAGTAGGGATGAGCAGTTCTTC

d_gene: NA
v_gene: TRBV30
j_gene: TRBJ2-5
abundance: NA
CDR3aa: CAWNVGQETQYF
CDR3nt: TGTGCCTGGAATGTGGGCCAAGAGACCCAGTACTTC

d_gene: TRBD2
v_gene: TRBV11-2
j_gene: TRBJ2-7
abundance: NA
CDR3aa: CASSLLGLAGPEQYF
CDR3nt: TGTGCCAGCAGCTTACTCGGGCTAGCGGGACCCGAGCAGTACTTC

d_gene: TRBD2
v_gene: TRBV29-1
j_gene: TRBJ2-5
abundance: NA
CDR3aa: CSVTSGRETQYF
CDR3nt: TGCAGCGTTACGAGCGGGAGGGAGACCCAGTACTTC

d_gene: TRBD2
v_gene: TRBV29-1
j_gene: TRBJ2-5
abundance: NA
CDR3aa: CSVSGGKAGTLGETQYF
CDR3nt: TGCAGCGTTTCCGGCGGTAAAGCGGGGACCTTGGGAGAGACCCAGTACTTC

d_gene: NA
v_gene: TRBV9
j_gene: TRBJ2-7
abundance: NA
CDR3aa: CASSPQQGHSEQYF
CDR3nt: TGTGCCAGCAGCCCCCAGCAGGGACATTCCGAGCAGTACTTC

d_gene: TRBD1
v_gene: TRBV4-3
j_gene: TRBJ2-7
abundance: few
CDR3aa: CASSQSPGTGAEQYF
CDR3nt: TGCGCCAGCAGCCAATCTCCGGGGACAGGGGCCGAGCAGTACTTC

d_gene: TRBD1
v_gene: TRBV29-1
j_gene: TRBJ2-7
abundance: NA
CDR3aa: CSATDRAGEQYF
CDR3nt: TGCAGCGCCACGGACAGGGCGGGGGAGCAGTACTTC